This T cell receptor beta chain comes out of a study of control samples from healthy donors and cancer patients. Trimming took 6 bases from V and 4 from J, leaving 12 bases between them. Per germline, CDR1 MGHRA and CDR2 YSYEKL. The CDR3 extends over 13 amino acids. Sequencing used immunoSEQ multiplex PCR; TCRdb keeps in-frame clones, though not all of them. This table holds some 140,000 clones, about 85% found once. The sample consisted of blood. The TCR comes from a woman in her thirties in good health. The chain recombines TRBV4-1 with TRBJ2-5, with D possibly being TRBD2 (5 bases). CDR3 bases: TGCGCCAGCAGTCTCAGACGGGGAGAGACCCAGTACTTC. It translates to CASSLRRGETQYF.